This TCR beta chain is from a study of blood T cell repertoires in COVID-19. Background on the study: Donors in the United States, Italy and Spain gave samples during acute or convalescent COVID-19. From T cells, B-cell-depleted T cells, or PBMCs came the material, which was cDNA or gDNA.

Profiled with immunoSEQ multiplex PCR; TCRdb holds only in-frame clones, not every one. The repertoire holds approximately 270,000 clones, roughly nine tenths seen once, with 1.2% in the top ten. Participants came from roughly 25 US areas, aged about 18 to 100 years. CDR1 is PRHDT and CDR2 is FYEKMQ in the germline V gene (reference sequence). The germline V and J ends were trimmed by 0 bases and 4 bases, with 10 bases remaining between them. This CDR3 comprises 14 residues. V is TRBV13 and J is TRBJ2-7, with D perhaps TRBD2 (5 bases). Sequencing was performed on PBMCs or T cells enriched from blood (not recorded which). This receptor was identified in a human donor in a cohort exposed to, infected with or recovered from COVID-19 (not recorded which). The donor label of this sample is uncertain. CDR3 sequence (DNA): TGTGCCAGCAGCTTAGGGGGTAGAGGGTACGAGCAGTACTTC. It is translated as CASSLGGRGYEQYF.